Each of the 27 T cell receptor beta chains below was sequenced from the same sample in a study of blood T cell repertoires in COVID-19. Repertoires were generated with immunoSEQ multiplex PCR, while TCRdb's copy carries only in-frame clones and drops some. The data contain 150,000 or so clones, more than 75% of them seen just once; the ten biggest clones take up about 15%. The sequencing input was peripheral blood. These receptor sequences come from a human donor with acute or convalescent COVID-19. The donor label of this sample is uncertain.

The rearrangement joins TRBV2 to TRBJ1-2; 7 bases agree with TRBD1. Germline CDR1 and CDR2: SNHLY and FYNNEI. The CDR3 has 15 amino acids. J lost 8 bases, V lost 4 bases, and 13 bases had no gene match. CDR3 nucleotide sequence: TGTGCCAGCAGTGCCCGAGGCGGAGGGGGCAAAGGCTACACCTTC. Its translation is CASSARGGGGKGYTF.

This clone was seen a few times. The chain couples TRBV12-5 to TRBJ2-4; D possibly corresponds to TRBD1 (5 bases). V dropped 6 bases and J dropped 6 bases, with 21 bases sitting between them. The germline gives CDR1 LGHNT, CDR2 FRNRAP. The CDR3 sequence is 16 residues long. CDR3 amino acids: CASGPPSRGSANIQYF. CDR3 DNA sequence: TGTGCTAGTGGCCCACCCTCAAGGGGTTCGGCAAACATTCAGTACTTC.

The CDR3 DNA reads TGCAGCGCAAGGAGGGGCTCCGGAAACACCATATATTTT. Translated: CSARRGSGNTIYF. The chain joins TRBV29-1 to TRBJ1-3, with D perhaps TRBD1 (5 bases). V was cut by 7 bases and J by 4 bases, with 14 bases left in between. This CDR3 has 13 amino acids. Germline lookup yields CDR1 SQVTM and CDR2 ANQGSEA.

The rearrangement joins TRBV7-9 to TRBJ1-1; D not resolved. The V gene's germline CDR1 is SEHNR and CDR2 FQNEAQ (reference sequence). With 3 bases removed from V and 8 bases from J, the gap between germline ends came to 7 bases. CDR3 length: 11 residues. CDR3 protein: CASSFGGEAFF. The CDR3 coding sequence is TGTGCCAGCAGCTTTGGAGGAGAAGCTTTCTTT.

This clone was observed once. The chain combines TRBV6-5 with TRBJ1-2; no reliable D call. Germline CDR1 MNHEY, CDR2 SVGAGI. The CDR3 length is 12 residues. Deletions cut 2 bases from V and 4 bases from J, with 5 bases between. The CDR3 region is CASSYGGYGYTF. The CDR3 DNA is TGTGCCAGCAGTTACGGCGGCTATGGCTACACCTTC.

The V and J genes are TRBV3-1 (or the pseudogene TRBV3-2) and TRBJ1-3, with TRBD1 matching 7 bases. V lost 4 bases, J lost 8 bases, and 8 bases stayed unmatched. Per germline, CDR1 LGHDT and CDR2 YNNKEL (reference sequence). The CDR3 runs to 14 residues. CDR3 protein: CASSLRTGRDTIYF. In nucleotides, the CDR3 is TGTGCCAGCAGCCTCAGGACAGGACGGGACACCATATATTTT.

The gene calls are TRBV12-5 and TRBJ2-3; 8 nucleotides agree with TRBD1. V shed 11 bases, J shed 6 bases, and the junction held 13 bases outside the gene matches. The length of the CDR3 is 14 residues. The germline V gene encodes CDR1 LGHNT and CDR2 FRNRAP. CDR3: CAEGGAGGSDTQYF. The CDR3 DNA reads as TGTGCTGAAGGTGGGGCAGGGGGCTCCGATACGCAGTATTTT.

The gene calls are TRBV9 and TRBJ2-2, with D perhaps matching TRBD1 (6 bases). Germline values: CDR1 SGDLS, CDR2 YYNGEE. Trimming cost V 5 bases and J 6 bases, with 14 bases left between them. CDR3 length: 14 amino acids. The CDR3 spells CASSVGQYPGELFF. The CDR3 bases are TGTGCCAGCAGTGTTGGACAGTACCCCGGGGAGCTGTTTTTT.

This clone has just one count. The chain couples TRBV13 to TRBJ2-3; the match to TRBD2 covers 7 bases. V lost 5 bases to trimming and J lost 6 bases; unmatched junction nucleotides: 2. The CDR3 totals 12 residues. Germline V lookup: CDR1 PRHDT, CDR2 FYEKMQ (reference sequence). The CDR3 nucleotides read TGTGCCAGCAGCGCCGGGGGGGATACGCAGTATTTT. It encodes CASSAGGDTQYF.

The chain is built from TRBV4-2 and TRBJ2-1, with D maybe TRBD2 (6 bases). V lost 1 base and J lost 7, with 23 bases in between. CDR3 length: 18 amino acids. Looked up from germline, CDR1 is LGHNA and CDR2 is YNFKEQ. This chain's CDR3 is CASSQVPTRGVSQNEQFF. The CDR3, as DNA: TGTGCCAGCAGCCAAGTCCCCACGCGGGGAGTATCCCAAAATGAGCAGTTCTTC.

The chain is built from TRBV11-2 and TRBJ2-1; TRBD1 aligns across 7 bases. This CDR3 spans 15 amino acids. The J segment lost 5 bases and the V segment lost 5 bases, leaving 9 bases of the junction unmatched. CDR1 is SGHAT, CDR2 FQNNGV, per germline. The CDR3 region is CASSPNRGPNNEQFF. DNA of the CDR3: TGTGCCAGCAGCCCCAACAGGGGTCCGAACAATGAGCAGTTCTTC.

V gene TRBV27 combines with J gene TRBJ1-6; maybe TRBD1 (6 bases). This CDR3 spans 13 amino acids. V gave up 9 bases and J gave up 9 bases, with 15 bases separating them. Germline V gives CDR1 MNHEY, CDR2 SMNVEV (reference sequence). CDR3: CASSGTRISPLHF. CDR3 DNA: TGTGCCAGTAGTGGGACACGGATTTCACCCCTCCACTTT.

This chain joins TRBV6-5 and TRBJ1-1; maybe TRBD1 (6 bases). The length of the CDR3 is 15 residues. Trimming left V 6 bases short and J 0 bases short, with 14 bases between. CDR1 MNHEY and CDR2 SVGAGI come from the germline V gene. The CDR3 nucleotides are TGTGCCAGCAGGGGGGGGGCAGGGCTGAACACTGAAGCTTTCTTT. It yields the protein CASRGGAGLNTEAFF.

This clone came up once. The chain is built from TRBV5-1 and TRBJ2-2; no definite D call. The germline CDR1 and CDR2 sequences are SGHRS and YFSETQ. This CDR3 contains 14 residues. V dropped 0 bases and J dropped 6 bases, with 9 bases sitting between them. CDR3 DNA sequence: TGCGCCAGCAGCTTGGGAGGATCGGCCGGGGAGCTGTTTTTT. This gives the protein CASSLGGSAGELFF.

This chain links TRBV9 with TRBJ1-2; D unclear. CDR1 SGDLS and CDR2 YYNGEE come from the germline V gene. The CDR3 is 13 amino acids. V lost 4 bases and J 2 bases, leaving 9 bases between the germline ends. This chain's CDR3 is CASSPSTNYGYTF. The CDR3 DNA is TGTGCCAGCAGCCCTAGTACAAACTATGGCTACACCTTC.

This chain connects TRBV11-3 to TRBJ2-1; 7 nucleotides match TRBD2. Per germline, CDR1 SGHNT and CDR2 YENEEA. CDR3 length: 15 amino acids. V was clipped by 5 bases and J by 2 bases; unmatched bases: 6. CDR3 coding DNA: TGTGCCAGCAGCAGTAGCGGGCGGGCCTACAATGAGCAGTTCTTC. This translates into CASSSSGRAYNEQFF. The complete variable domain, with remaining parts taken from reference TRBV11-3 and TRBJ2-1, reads EAGVVQSPRYKIIEKKQPVAFWCNPISGHNTLYWYLQNLGQGPELLIRYENEEAVDDSQLPKDRFSAERLKGVDSTLKIQPAELGDSAVYLCASSSSGRAYNEQFFGPGTRLTVL.

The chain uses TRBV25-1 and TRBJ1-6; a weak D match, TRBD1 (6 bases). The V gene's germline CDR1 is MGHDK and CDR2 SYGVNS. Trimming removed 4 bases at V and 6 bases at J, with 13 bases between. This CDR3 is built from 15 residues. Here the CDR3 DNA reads TGTGCCAGCAGTGTCAGGGGCAGTTTTAATTCACCCCTCCACTTT. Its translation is CASSVRGSFNSPLHF.

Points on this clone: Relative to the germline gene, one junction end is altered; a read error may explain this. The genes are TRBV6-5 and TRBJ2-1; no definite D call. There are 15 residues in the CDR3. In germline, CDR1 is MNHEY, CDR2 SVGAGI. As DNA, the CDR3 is TGTGCCGGCAGCCCCACCCAGGATCGAAACAATGAGCAGTTCTTC. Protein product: CAGSPTQDRNNEQFF.

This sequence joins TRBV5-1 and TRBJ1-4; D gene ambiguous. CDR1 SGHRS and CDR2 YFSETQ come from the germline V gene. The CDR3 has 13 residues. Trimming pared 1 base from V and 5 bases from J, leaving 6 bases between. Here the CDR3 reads CASSLWQNEKLFF. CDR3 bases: TGCGCCAGCAGCTTGTGGCAGAATGAAAAACTGTTTTTT. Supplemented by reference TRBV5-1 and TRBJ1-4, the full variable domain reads KAGVTQTPRYLIKTRGQQVTLSCSPISGHRSVSWYQQTPGQGLQFLFEYFSETQRNKGNFPGRFSGRQFSNSRSEMNVSTLELGDSALYLCASSLWQNEKLFFGSGTQLSVL.

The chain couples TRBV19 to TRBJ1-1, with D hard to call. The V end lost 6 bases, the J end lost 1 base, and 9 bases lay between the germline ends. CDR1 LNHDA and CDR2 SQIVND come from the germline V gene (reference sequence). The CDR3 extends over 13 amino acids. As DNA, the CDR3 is TGTGCCAGTAGCCGACATGGGAACACTGAAGCTTTCTTT. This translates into CASSRHGNTEAFF.

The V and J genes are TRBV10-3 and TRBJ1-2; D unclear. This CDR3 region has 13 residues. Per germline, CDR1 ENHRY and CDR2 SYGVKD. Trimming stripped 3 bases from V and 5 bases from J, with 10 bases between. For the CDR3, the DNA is TGTGCCATCAGTGATCGTGACTGGTATGGCTACACCTTC. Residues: CAISDRDWYGYTF.

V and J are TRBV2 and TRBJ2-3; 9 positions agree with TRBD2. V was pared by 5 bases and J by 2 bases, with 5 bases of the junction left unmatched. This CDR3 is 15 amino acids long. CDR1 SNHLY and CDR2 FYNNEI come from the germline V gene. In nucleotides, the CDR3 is TGTGCCAGCAGTCGTAGCGGGGGCTACACAGATACGCAGTATTTT. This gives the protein CASSRSGGYTDTQYF.

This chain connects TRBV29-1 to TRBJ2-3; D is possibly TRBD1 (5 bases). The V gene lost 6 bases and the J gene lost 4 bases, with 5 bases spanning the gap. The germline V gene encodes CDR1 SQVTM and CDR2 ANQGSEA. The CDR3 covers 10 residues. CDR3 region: CSVGADTQYF. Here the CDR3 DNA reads TGCAGCGTAGGGGCAGATACGCAGTATTTT.

CDR3 region: CASSLELTGTIYF. CDR3 sequence (DNA): TGTGCCAGCAGTTTAGAACTAACTGGTACCATATATTTT. The rearrangement joins TRBV12-3 or TRBV12-4 to TRBJ1-3; D is undetermined. Trimming cost V 1 base and J 10 bases, with 11 bases left between them. The CDR3 covers 13 residues.

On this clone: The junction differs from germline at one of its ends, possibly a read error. Here the CDR3 reads CASSLTGYNSLLHF. The CDR3 bases are TGCGCCAGCAGCTTGACAGGCTATAATTCACTCCTCCACTTT. J is TRBJ1-6 and V is TRBV5-1; maybe TRBD1 (5 bases). The germline V gene encodes CDR1 SGHRS and CDR2 YFSETQ. The CDR3 is 14 residues long.

CDR3 DNA: TGTGCCAGCAGTGAAAGGGGAGCAGGGGGTGCTTTCTTT. This encodes CASSERGAGGAFF. V usage is TRBV6-1 and J usage is TRBJ1-1, with 7 bases that match TRBD1. Per germline, CDR1 MNHNS and CDR2 SASEGT. The CDR3 totals 13 residues. V lost 2 bases and J lost 11; bases outside the gene matches: 8.

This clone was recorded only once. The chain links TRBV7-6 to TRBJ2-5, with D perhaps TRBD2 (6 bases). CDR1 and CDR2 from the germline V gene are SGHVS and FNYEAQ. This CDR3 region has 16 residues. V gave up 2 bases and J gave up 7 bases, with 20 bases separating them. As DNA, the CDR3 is TGTGCCAGCAGCTTACTCGGAGGGGTTGCCCAGGGGACCCAGTACTTC. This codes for CASSLLGGVAQGTQYF. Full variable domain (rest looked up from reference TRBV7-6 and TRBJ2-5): GAGVSQSPRYKVTKRGQDVALRCDPISGHVSLYWYRQALGQGPEFLTYFNYEAQQDKSGLPNDRFSAERPEGSISTLTIQRTEQRDSAMYRCASSLLGGVAQGTQYFGPGTRLLVL.